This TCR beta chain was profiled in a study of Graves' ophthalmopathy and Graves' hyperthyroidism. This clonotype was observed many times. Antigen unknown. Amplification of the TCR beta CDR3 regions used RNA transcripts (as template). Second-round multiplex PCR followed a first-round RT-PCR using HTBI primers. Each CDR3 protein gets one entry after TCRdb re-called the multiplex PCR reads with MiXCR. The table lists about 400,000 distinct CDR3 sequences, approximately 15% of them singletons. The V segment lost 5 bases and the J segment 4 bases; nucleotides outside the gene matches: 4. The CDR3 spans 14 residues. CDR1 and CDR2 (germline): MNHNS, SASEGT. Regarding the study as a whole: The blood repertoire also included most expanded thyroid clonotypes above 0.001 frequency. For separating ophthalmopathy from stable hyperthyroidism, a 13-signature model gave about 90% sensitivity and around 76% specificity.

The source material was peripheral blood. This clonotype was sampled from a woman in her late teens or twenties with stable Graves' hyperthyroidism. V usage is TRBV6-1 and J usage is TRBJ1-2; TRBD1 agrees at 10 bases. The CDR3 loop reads CASSPDRGSYGYTF. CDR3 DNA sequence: TGTGCCAGCAGTCCGGACAGGGGGTCCTATGGCTACACCTTC.